A selection of T cell receptor beta chains follows, all from one sample in a study of T cell therapy after organ transplantation. Which antigens these TCRs recognize remains unknown. The assay was immunoSEQ multiplex PCR, and TCRdb's table has in-frame clones only and misses some. The profile shows some 48,000 clones, less than 95% of them singletons. The sequences come from CD8+ T cells from blood, collected before autologous CMV-specific T cell therapy. Source of these receptors: a human patient who had received a solid organ transplant and had CMV disease. Each CDR3 is given with its conserved first and last residue. A D gene is named only where the DNA matches it firmly. Expanded clones get a size class; other rows say once, few or many, or leave the size out.

j_call | d_call | v_call | clone_size | cdr3_nt | cdr3_aa
TRBJ2-7 | . | TRBV5-6 | few | TGTGCCAGCAGCTCCGGCCTAGAACACTACGAGCAGTACTTC | CASSSGLEHYEQYF
TRBJ1-1 | . | TRBV9 | . | TGTGCCAGCAGCCATAGGGTGTTCACTGAAGCTTTCTTT | CASSHRVFTEAFF
TRBJ2-2 | . | TRBV5-1 | . | TGCGCCAGCAGCTTACCAACGAACACCGGGGAGCTGTTTTTT | CASSLPTNTGELFF
TRBJ2-4 | TRBD1 | TRBV6-6 | . | TGTGCCAGCACCGAAGGGGGCCAAAACATTCAGTACTTC | CASTEGGQNIQYF
TRBJ2-1 | TRBD1 | TRBV5-6 | . | TGTGCCAGCAGCTTGATGAACAGGGGGCATAACGATGAGCAGTTCTTC | CASSLMNRGHNDEQFF
TRBJ2-7 | TRBD1 | TRBV4-3 | . | TGCGCCAGCAGCCAAGATTATGGCGACAGGGGCTACGAGCAGTACTTC | CASSQDYGDRGYEQYF
TRBJ1-2 | . | TRBV5-6 | . | TGTGCCAGCAGCTTGGCTGGGACAACTATCTATGGCTACACCTTC | CASSLAGTTIYGYTF
TRBJ2-7 | . | TRBV7-6 | . | TGTGCCAGCAGCCCAGGGCCTTTCTCCTACGAGCAGTACTTC | CASSPGPFSYEQYF
TRBJ2-7 | . | TRBV4-2 | . | TGTGCCAGCAGCCAAGAGTCGGGACTGAGCTCCTACGAGCAGTACTTC | CASSQESGLSSYEQYF
TRBJ2-1 | TRBD2 | TRBV11-2 | . | TGTGCCAGCAGCTCTCTTAGCGGGGCGGTCTACAATGAGCAGTTCTTC | CASSSLSGAVYNEQFF
TRBJ1-5 | . | TRBV19 | few | TGTGCCAGTAGACTCGGGGGGTATAGCAATCAGCCCCAGCATTTT | CASRLGGYSNQPQHF
TRBJ1-2 | TRBD1 | TRBV5-4 | once | TGTGCCAGCAGCGGTTACGGGACAGGCTATGGCTACACCTTC | CASSGYGTGYGYTF
TRBJ1-4 | . | TRBV15 | . | TGTGCCACCAGCAGGGGAACTAATGAAAAACTGTTTTTT | CATSRGTNEKLFF
TRBJ2-6 | . | TRBV5-6 | . | TGTGCCAGCAGCTTGGCCCTCTCTGGGGCCAACGTCCTGACTTTC | CASSLALSGANVLTF
TRBJ2-1 | TRBD1 | TRBV9 | . | TGTGCCAGCAGCGGACAGGGAGCGTTCGGTGAGCAGTTCTTC | CASSGQGAFGEQFF
TRBJ2-7 | . | TRBV2 | . | TGTGCCAGCAGTGAAGCGGGGTACGGGGGCTCCTACGAGCAGTACTTC | CASSEAGYGGSYEQYF